Below are 15 T cell receptor beta chains sequenced from a single sample in a study of regulatory T cells in long-lasting Graves disease (dated by TCRdb to the early 2020s). This specimen's time point label, per the study, means: newly diagnosed GD, antithyroid drugs for less than 3 months. For both TCR sequencing and RNA sequencing, RNA was extracted from PBMCs using TRIzol. Library prep was done by multiplex PCR. This sample was sequenced with an Illumina HiSeq 4000. iRepertoire HTBI primers and Arm-PCR amplification of CDR3 regions were used to construct TCR beta libraries. TCRdb redid the processing of the public reads, applying fastp at Q25 and MiXCR, and retained in-frame beta chains. Rows with a matching CDR3 protein are joined into one entry that keeps the most common DNA and genes. The sample records about 530,000 distinct CDR3 sequences, more than 15% of which are singletons. The ten largest make up 20% to 25% of the sample.

These records were also assigned to another study, of T cells in Graves' hyperthyroidism and ophthalmopathy.

The input for sequencing was peripheral blood mononuclear cells (PBMCs), taken at new diagnosis, from a patient treated with antithyroid drugs. The receptors originated from a woman aged 40-60 years with Graves disease. Donor details come from another sample of the same person, matched by shared clones.

As to this clonotype: A junction end diverges from the germline sequence, so it may reflect a read error. The chain is built from TRBV18 and TRBJ2-2; no firm D call. Per the germline V gene, CDR1 is KGHSH and CDR2 is LQKENI. The CDR3 consists of 12 residues. CDR3 coding DNA: TGTGGCAGCTCACCACGGACCGGGGAGCTGTTTTTT. Its translation: CGSSPRTGELFF. The complete variable domain, with remaining parts taken from reference TRBV18 and TRBJ2-2, reads NAGVMQNPRHLVRRRGQEARLRCSPMKGHSHVYWYRQLPEEGLKFMVYLQKENIIDESGMPKERFSAEFPKEGPSILRIQQVVRGDSAAYFCGSSPRTGELFFGEGSRLTVL.

This clonotype has a count of ten or more. The chain employs TRBV28 and TRBJ2-3; 10 nucleotides agree with TRBD2. With V trimmed by 3 bases and J by 6 bases, 6 bases remained unmatched. Germline values: CDR1 MDHEN, CDR2 SYDVKM. The CDR3 is 15 amino acids. CDR3 amino acids: CASSFSSGGPDTQYF. For the CDR3, the DNA is TGTGCCAGCAGTTTTTCTAGCGGGGGACCGGATACGCAGTATTTT.

The CDR3 region is CASSQVGSTSGGHSTDTQYF. CDR3 in DNA: TGTGCCAGCAGCCAAGTGGGGTCGACTAGCGGGGGGCATAGCACAGATACGCAGTATTTT. The rearrangement links TRBV3-1 to TRBJ2-3; 13 bases fit TRBD2. V was clipped by 1 base and J by 0 bases; unmatched bases: 10. This CDR3 has 20 amino acids. CDR1 and CDR2 (germline): LGHDT, YNNKEL (reference sequence).

This clonotype was seen a single time. The gene calls are TRBV6-1 and TRBJ2-7, with 8 bases identical to TRBD2. Per germline, CDR1 MNHNS and CDR2 SASEGT. The CDR3 has 16 amino acids. The V and J ends lost 6 bases and 0 bases, in that order; junction bases with no gene match: 10. Here the CDR3 DNA reads TGTGCCAGCAGCCCTAAATTGGGGACTAGCTCCTACGAGCAGTACTTC. Its translation: CASSPKLGTSSYEQYF.

Concerning this clonotype: This may be a read error: a much more frequent sequence differs by one nucleotide. This CDR3 is missing its conserved last phenylalanine or tryptophan, likely due to a read error. This chain links TRBV13 with TRBJ2-7, with 7 bases aligning to TRBD1. The V gene end was trimmed by 5 bases and the J gene end by 1 base; junction bases not matched to a gene: 11. This CDR3 is built from 16 residues. Per the germline V gene, CDR1 is PRHDT and CDR2 is FYEKMQ (reference sequence). CDR3 sequence: CASSIQTGKLSYEQYS. The CDR3 DNA is TGTGCCAGCAGCATACAGACAGGGAAGTTATCCTACGAGCAGTACTCC.

The V and J genes are TRBV5-1 and TRBJ2-7, with no clear D. The CDR3 is made up of 14 amino acids. The germline V gene encodes CDR1 SGHRS and CDR2 YFSETQ. V was pared by 0 bases and J by 2 bases, with 9 bases between. CDR3 amino acids: CASSLEWIAYEQYF. The CDR3 DNA reads TGCGCCAGCAGCTTGGAGTGGATTGCCTACGAGCAGTACTTC.

This chain connects TRBV10-3 to TRBJ2-7; TRBD1 matches at 10 bases. The J segment lost 3 bases and the V segment lost 6 bases, leaving 8 bases of the junction unmatched. The CDR3 covers 15 residues. CDR1 is ENHRY and CDR2 is SYGVKD in the germline V gene. Here the CDR3 DNA reads TGTGCCATCAGCTCCCCGGGACAGGGGATCTACGAGCAGTACTTC. This sequence encodes CAISSPGQGIYEQYF.

This clonotype was picked up many times. The chain joins TRBV5-1 to TRBJ2-3; D not resolved. Germline values: CDR1 SGHRS, CDR2 YFSETQ. The CDR3 spans 12 residues. The V end was cut by 2 bases, the J end by 5 bases, with 6 bases between. In DNA form, the CDR3 reads TGCGCCAGCAGCTTTGACCGAGATACGCAGTATTTT. Protein: CASSFDRDTQYF.

The chain uses TRBV5-1 and TRBJ2-7, with 9 bases matching TRBD1. Germline V gives CDR1 SGHRS, CDR2 YFSETQ. The CDR3 consists of 14 residues. V lost 4 bases, J lost 3 bases, and 5 bases stayed unmatched. The CDR3 loop is CASSTRQGVYEQYF. CDR3 in DNA: TGCGCCAGCAGCACCCGACAGGGGGTCTACGAGCAGTACTTC.

This clonotype was detected many times. The CDR3 region has the DNA TGTGCCAGCAGTACATGGACCAAGGACTATGGCTACACCTTC. Its protein product is CASSTWTKDYGYTF. The V call is TRBV12-3 or TRBV12-4, the J call TRBJ1-2; no reliable D call. The CDR3 totals 14 residues. The V end lost 5 bases, the J end lost 3 bases, and 13 bases lay between the germline ends.

This clonotype came up many times. The J gene is TRBJ2-5, the V gene TRBV7-9; 8 bases map to TRBD2. Germline V gene lookup returns CDR1 SEHNR and CDR2 FQNEAQ (reference sequence). CDR3 length: 15 amino acids. Unmatched junction bases numbered 6, after V lost 5 bases and J lost 1 base. The CDR3 protein is CASSGILAVQETQYF. CDR3 DNA: TGTGCCAGCAGCGGAATACTAGCGGTCCAAGAGACCCAGTACTTC. Combining the CDR3 with reference TRBV7-9 and TRBJ2-5 gives the whole variable domain DTGVSQNPRHKITKRGQNVTFRCDPISEHNRLYWYRQTLGQGPEFLTYFQNEAQLEKSRLLSDRFSAERPKGSFSTLEIQRTEQGDSAMYLCASSGILAVQETQYFGPGTRLLVL.

This clonotype has only a few counts. The chain uses TRBV6-1 and TRBJ1-6, with a weak D call TRBD1 (5 bases). V dropped 7 bases and J dropped 7 bases, with 14 bases sitting between them. The CDR3 covers 14 residues. Germline V gene sequence: CDR1 MNHNS, CDR2 SASEGT. CDR3 in DNA: TGTGCCAGCAAATCCGGGACGGTGAATTCACCCCTCCACTTT. Its translation: CASKSGTVNSPLHF.

This clonotype was counted at least ten times. V and J are TRBV30 and TRBJ1-6; 8 nucleotides match TRBD1. CDR1 is GTSNPN and CDR2 is SVGIG in the germline V gene (reference sequence). The CDR3 has 13 amino acids. J was trimmed by 9 bases and V by 7 bases; bases with no gene match: 8. The CDR3 nucleotides read TGTGCCTCGTCCAGGGGGCTACCTTCACCCCTCCACTTT. Protein: CASSRGLPSPLHF.

This clonotype was observed at least ten times. The V call is TRBV6-1, the J call TRBJ1-2; D is undetermined. Between the trimmed V and J ends, which lost 2 bases and 4 bases, there was a span of 11 bases. The germline gives CDR1 MNHNS, CDR2 SASEGT. The CDR3 totals 14 residues. This chain's CDR3 is CASSEWDSGYGYTF. CDR3 sequence (DNA): TGTGCCAGCAGTGAATGGGATTCGGGCTATGGCTACACCTTC.

V is TRBV10-3 and J is TRBJ2-5; 9 bases align to TRBD2. The germline CDR1 and CDR2 sequences are ENHRY and SYGVKD. CDR3 length: 14 residues. V shed 11 bases, J shed 1 base, and the junction held 8 bases outside the gene matches. The CDR3 here is CAAGRGGLQETQYF. DNA of the CDR3: TGTGCCGCGGGGCGGGGGGGCCTCCAAGAGACCCAGTACTTC.